The T cell receptor beta chain under discussion was sequenced for a study of human T cells and chemical hapten exposure. General study findings and limits: Controls formed significantly fewer large CDR3 similarity clusters than expanded TCRs did.

Regarding time point: patch test 1, 2 weeks after DPC sensitization. Specified treatment: therapeutic diphenylcyclopropenone sensitization with weekly scalp DPC. At patch-test visits, sampling came before the patch test. This clonotype was found a few times. What it binds is unknown. The CDR3 length is 14 residues. The V gene lost 7 bases and the J gene lost 5 bases, with 17 bases spanning the gap. Each cDNA molecule in the library carried unique molecular identifiers. From the RACE reads, TCRdb called clonotypes with MiXCR, one entry per CDR3 protein. The table has about 120,000 distinct CDR3 sequences, about 12% seen once.

The sequencing used whole blood, collected in connection with sensitization to the hapten diphenylcyclopropenone (DPC). This clonotype was obtained from a woman aged 45 to 65 with alopecia areata. Some clones in this sample may be carry-over from other donors' samples. J is TRBJ1-2 and V is TRBV12-3 or TRBV12-4; D gene ambiguous. The CDR3 DNA is TGTGCCAGCACCTTCACGAATCCTGGGTATGGCTACACCTTC. Protein product: CASTFTNPGYGYTF.